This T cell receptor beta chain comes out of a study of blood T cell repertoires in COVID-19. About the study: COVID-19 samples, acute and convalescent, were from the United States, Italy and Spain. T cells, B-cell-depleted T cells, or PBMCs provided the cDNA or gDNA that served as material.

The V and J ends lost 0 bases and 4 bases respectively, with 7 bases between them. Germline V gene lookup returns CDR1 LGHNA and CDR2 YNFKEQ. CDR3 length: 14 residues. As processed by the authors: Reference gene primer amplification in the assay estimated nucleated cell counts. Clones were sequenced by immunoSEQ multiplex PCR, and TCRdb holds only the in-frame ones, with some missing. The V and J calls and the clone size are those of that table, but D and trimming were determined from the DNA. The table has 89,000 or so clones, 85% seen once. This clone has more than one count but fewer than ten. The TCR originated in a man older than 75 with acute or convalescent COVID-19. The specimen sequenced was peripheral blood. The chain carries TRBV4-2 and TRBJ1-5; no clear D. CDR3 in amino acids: CASSQDYENQPQHF. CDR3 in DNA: TGTGCCAGCAGCCAAGATTACGAGAATCAGCCCCAGCATTTT.